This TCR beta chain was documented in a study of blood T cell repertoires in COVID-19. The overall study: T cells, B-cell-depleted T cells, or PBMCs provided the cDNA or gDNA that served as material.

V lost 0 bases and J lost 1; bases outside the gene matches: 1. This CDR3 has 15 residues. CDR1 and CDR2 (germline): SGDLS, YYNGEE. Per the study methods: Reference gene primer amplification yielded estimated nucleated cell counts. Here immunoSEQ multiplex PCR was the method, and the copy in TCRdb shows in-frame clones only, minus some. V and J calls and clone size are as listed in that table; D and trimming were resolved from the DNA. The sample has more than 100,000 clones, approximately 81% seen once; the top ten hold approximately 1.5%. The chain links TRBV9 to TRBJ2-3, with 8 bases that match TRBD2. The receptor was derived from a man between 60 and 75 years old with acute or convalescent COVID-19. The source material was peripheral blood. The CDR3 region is CASSVGRGGTDTQYF. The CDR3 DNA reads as TGTGCCAGCAGCGTAGGGCGGGGGGGCACAGATACGCAGTATTTT.